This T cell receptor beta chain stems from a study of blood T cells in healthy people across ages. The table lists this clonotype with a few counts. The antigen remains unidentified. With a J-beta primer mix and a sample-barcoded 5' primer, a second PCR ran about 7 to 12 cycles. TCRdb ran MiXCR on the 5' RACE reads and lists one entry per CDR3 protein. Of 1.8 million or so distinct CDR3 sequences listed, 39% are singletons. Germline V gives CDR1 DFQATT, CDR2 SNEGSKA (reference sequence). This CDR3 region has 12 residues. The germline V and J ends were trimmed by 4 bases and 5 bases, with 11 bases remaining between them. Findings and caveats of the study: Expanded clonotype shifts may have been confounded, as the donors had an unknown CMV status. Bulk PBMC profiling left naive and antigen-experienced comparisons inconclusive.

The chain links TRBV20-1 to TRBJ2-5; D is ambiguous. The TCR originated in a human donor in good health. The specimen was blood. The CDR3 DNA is TGCAGTGCTACTTCCAATGGGGAGACCCAGTACTTC. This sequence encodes CSATSNGETQYF.